The entry below gives a single TCR beta chain sequence along with its context. Its antigen remains unidentified. This entry belongs to a study of lymphopenia after photon versus proton radiotherapy. Whole-study results and caveats: Under photons, naive T cells and diversity fell while effector/memory populations rose. Post-nadir TCR diversity decline inversely tracked overall survival among those who died. Only patients who died were analyzed for survival; proton advantage is unproven. After lymphocyte nadir, photon-treated repertoires showed oligoclonal expansion, especially CD8+ Temra.

Assay: immunoSEQ multiplex PCR; the TCRdb copy retains only in-frame clones and omits some. The table lists 9,500 to 15,000 clones, about 89% of them singletons, with 3.3% in the top ten. The sequences come from peripheral blood, collected from a patient treated with proton-based radiotherapy. The TCR sequence derives from a man aged 60 to 75 with pancreatic cancer.

The CDR3 bases are TGTGCCAGCAGTGGGGGACGGGAGGGCACCGGGGAGCTGTTTTTT. As protein: CASSGGREGTGELFF. The chain carries TRBV28 and TRBJ2-2; TRBD2 matches 8 bases. Germline CDR1 reads MDHEN; CDR2 reads SYDVKM. The CDR3 length is 15 residues. J was trimmed by 4 bases and V by 5 bases; bases with no gene match: 6.